These 24 T cell receptor beta chains came from one sample sequenced in a study of beta chain features in type 1 diabetes. Expressed TCRB transcripts were sequenced because the entire RNA isolate underwent reverse transcription. Some clones are missing from TCRdb's copy, which holds only in-frame ones; the method was immunoSEQ multiplex PCR. The repertoire holds about 620,000 clones, with about 16% as singletons. The sequencing sample was made of naive CD4+ T cells from blood. These TCRs come from a man younger than 30 in good health.

This clone was counted between two and nine times. CDR3 bases: TGTGCCAGCAGCTTCAAAAGGGCCGGGGAGCTGTTTTTT. Translated: CASSFKRAGELFF. The chain has TRBV7-2 and TRBJ2-2; D gene uncertain. Per germline, CDR1 SGHTA and CDR2 FQGNSA. CDR3 length: 13 amino acids. V lost 3 bases and J lost 6, with 8 bases in between.

The genes are TRBV28 and TRBJ2-5; D tentatively fits TRBD1 or TRBD2 (5 bases each). The CDR3 is made up of 15 amino acids. Germline V gives CDR1 MDHEN, CDR2 SYDVKM. V was shortened by 5 bases and J by 9 bases, with 22 bases between the two germline ends. The CDR3 sequence: CASSIDAGTPRAQYF. In DNA form, the CDR3 reads TGTGCCAGCAGTATCGATGCAGGGACCCCCCGGGCCCAGTACTTC.

This clone appeared a few times. CDR3 amino acids: CASSQVTGTASSNYGYTF. The CDR3 coding sequence is TGTGCCAGCAGCCAAGTTACCGGGACAGCGTCCTCTAACTATGGCTACACCTTC. The rearrangement links TRBV4-2 to TRBJ1-2, with 7 nucleotides matching TRBD1. The junction had 11 bases not matched to a gene; V was cut back by 1 base and J by 0 bases. From germline, CDR1 is LGHNA and CDR2 YNFKEQ. This CDR3 has 18 residues.

This clone has only a few counts. The V and J genes are TRBV18 and TRBJ2-5; D gene unclear. The CDR3 is made up of 13 amino acids. Looked up from germline, CDR1 is KGHSH and CDR2 is LQKENI. V was cut by 1 base and J by 5 bases, with 8 bases left in between. CDR3 loop: CASSPLERETQYF. DNA for the CDR3: TGTGCCAGCTCACCACTTGAAAGGGAGACCCAGTACTTC. Variable domain in full (rest from reference TRBV18 and TRBJ2-5): NAGVMQNPRHLVRRRGQEARLRCSPMKGHSHVYWYRQLPEEGLKFMVYLQKENIIDESGMPKERFSAEFPKEGPSILRIQQVVRGDSAAYFCASSPLERETQYFGPGTRLLVL.

The chain recombines TRBV18 with TRBJ2-2; D perhaps matches TRBD1 (6 bases). This CDR3 has 15 residues. From germline, CDR1 is KGHSH and CDR2 LQKENI. Trimming shortened V by 6 bases and J by 3 bases, and 14 bases separated the two germline ends. The chain's CDR3 is CASSSRRTDTGELFF. The DNA for the CDR3 is TGTGCCAGCTCGAGCCGACGGACAGACACCGGGGAGCTGTTTTTT.

This clone has a handful of counts. The chain is built from TRBV19 and TRBJ1-2, with 11 bases identical to TRBD1. Per the germline V gene, CDR1 is LNHDA and CDR2 is SQIVND (reference sequence). The CDR3 has 13 amino acids. V gave up 8 bases and J gave up 7 bases; unmatched junction bases: 6. The CDR3 sequence: CASRWTGGSGYTF. The CDR3 DNA reads as TGTGCCAGTCGGTGGACAGGGGGCTCTGGCTACACCTTC.

This clone was counted between two and nine times. This CDR3 reads CASSIVGGEQFF. The DNA of the CDR3 is TGTGCCAGTAGTATAGTTGGAGGAGAGCAGTTCTTC. This chain connects TRBV19 to TRBJ2-1; D may be TRBD2 (5 bases). The germline CDR1 and CDR2 sequences are LNHDA and SQIVND (reference sequence). The CDR3 length is 12 residues. The V end was cut by 1 base, the J end by 10 bases, with 8 bases between.

The genes are TRBV5-6 and TRBJ1-1, with D perhaps TRBD1 (6 bases). The CDR3 extends over 14 amino acids. Trimming pared 0 bases from V and 6 bases from J, leaving 12 bases between. Looked up from germline, CDR1 is SGHDT and CDR2 is YYEEEE. The CDR3 DNA follows: TGTGCCAGCAGCTTGGTAAGGGGGGAATCTGAAGCTTTCTTT. It specifies CASSLVRGESEAFF. The variable domain in full, completed from reference TRBV5-6 and TRBJ1-1, reads DAGVTQSPTHLIKTRGQQVTLRCSPKSGHDTVSWYQQALGQGPQFIFQYYEEEERQRGNFPDRFSGHQFPNYSSELNVNALLLGDSALYLCASSLVRGESEAFFGQGTRLTVV.

The sample holds a few counts of this clone. The chain recombines TRBV9 with TRBJ2-2; no firm D call. V was shortened by 4 bases and J by 0 bases, with 7 bases between the two germline ends. Looked up from germline, CDR1 is SGDLS and CDR2 is YYNGEE. The CDR3 extends over 14 amino acids. CDR3: CASSRNANTGELFF. CDR3 DNA: TGTGCCAGCAGCCGGAACGCGAACACCGGGGAGCTGTTTTTT. Full variable domain (outside the CDR3, taken from reference TRBV9 and TRBJ2-2): DSGVTQTPKHLITATGQRVTLRCSPRSGDLSVYWYQQSLDQGLQFLIQYYNGEERAKGNILERFSAQQFPDLHSELNLSSLELGDSALYFCASSRNANTGELFFGEGSRLTVL.

The V call is TRBV5-4, the J call TRBJ2-7; no clear D gene. The CDR3 spans 14 residues. Between the trimmed V and J ends, which lost 4 bases and 2 bases, there was a span of 13 bases. CDR1 and CDR2 (germline): SGHNT, YYREEE (reference sequence). CDR3 in amino acids: CASSPTMKPYEQYF. CDR3 in DNA: TGTGCCAGCAGCCCTACTATGAAACCCTACGAGCAGTACTTC.

In regard to this clone: The junction departs from germline at one end; a sequencing error may be responsible. The chain has TRBV4-2 and TRBJ1-6; D is unclear. Germline CDR1 is LGHNA and CDR2 is YNFKEQ. The CDR3 has 13 residues. The CDR3 bases are TGTACCAGCAGCCAAGATGGGCTGTATTCCCTCCACTTT. The encoded protein is CTSSQDGLYSLHF.

This clone has only a few counts. The chain couples TRBV7-2 to TRBJ2-1, with D possibly matching TRBD2 (6 bases). Trimming stripped 0 bases from V and 4 bases from J, with 13 bases between. Germline V gene data show CDR1 as SGHTA and CDR2 as FQGNSA. CDR3 length equals 16 residues. CDR3 DNA: TGTGCCAGCAGCTTAGCCGGGGGAGGTACTTACAATGAGCAGTTCTTC. Protein product: CASSLAGGGTYNEQFF.

This clone was seen a few times. V is TRBV6-4 and J is TRBJ2-7; 8 positions match TRBD2. V trimming: 5 bases; J trimming: 2 bases; junction bases outside the gene matches: 11. The CDR3 contains 16 residues. Germline values: CDR1 MRHNA, CDR2 SNTAGT. CDR3 protein: CASSLTGLDATYEQYF. The DNA of the CDR3 is TGTGCCAGCAGTCTAACGGGACTAGACGCAACCTACGAGCAGTACTTC.

This clone has a single count. The chain couples TRBV2 to TRBJ2-3; 7 bases match TRBD1. CDR1 SNHLY and CDR2 FYNNEI come from the germline V gene. Trimming at V came to 8 bases and at J to 2 bases, leaving 10 bases not matched to a gene. The CDR3 spans 15 residues. CDR3 DNA sequence: TGTGCCAGCCAGAAAGGGGGACAGTACACAGATACGCAGTATTTT. Its translation: CASQKGGQYTDTQYF.

V gene TRBV6-5 combines with J gene TRBJ1-2; no firm D call. Trimming shortened V by 7 bases and J by 4 bases, and 7 bases separated the two germline ends. Germline assignment: CDR1 MNHEY and CDR2 SVGAGI. This CDR3 is 11 amino acids long. CDR3 nucleotide sequence: TGTGCCAGCAAACAGATCTATGGCTACACCTTC. Translating gives CASKQIYGYTF.

This chain uses TRBV10-3 with TRBJ2-1; 11 bases fit TRBD2. The germline V gene has CDR1 ENHRY and CDR2 SYGVKD. CDR3 length: 14 amino acids. V shed 9 bases, J shed 5 bases, and the junction held 6 bases outside the gene matches. The CDR3 bases are TGTGCCATAACCCTAGCGGGAGGTCACAATGAGCAGTTCTTC. Its translation: CAITLAGGHNEQFF.

This clone was recorded a few times. The chain has TRBV5-4 and TRBJ1-4, with D maybe TRBD1 (5 bases). The CDR3 runs to 14 residues. V was shortened by 4 bases and J by 4 bases, with 11 bases between the two germline ends. CDR1 and CDR2 from the germline V gene are SGHNT and YYREEE (reference sequence). CDR3 in amino acids: CASSIQGRNEKLFF. The CDR3 nucleotides read TGTGCCAGCAGCATCCAGGGCCGTAATGAAAAACTGTTTTTT.

The chain combines TRBV29-1 with TRBJ1-6; weak D call: TRBD1 (5 bases). CDR3 length: 13 amino acids. From germline, CDR1 is SQVTM and CDR2 ANQGSEA. The V end lost 4 bases, the J end lost 6 bases, and 10 bases lay between the germline ends. The CDR3 loop reads CSVVGLINSPLHF. CDR3 DNA sequence: TGCAGCGTTGTGGGACTAATTAATTCACCCCTCCACTTT.

In this sample, this clone turned up a few times. The J gene is TRBJ2-1, the V gene TRBV7-2; 8 nucleotides agree with TRBD2. This CDR3 is built from 16 residues. Germline V gene lookup returns CDR1 SGHTA and CDR2 FQGNSA. After removal of 5 bases from V and 7 bases from J, the junction contained 13 bases not matched to a gene. The CDR3: CASSRTAGGWGNEQFF. In nucleotides, the CDR3 is TGTGCCAGCAGCCGAACGGCGGGAGGTTGGGGAAATGAGCAGTTCTTC. The variable domain in full, completed from reference TRBV7-2 and TRBJ2-1, reads GAGVSQSPSNKVTEKGKDVELRCDPISGHTALYWYRQSLGQGLEFLIYFQGNSAPDKSGLPSDRFSAERTGGSVSTLTIQRTQQEDSAVYLCASSRTAGGWGNEQFFGPGTRLTVL.

Only a few counts were recorded for this clone. The chain combines TRBV5-1 with TRBJ2-1; D call uncertain. Germline-derived CDR1 and CDR2 are SGHRS and YFSETQ. CDR3 length equals 15 residues. Deletions cut 6 bases from V and 0 bases from J, with 13 bases between. CDR3 bases: TGCGCCAGCACCTTAGCCAGGAGCTCCTACAATGAGCAGTTCTTC. This codes for CASTLARSSYNEQFF.

The sample holds a few counts of this clone. V usage is TRBV4-2 and J usage is TRBJ1-1, with TRBD1 as a possible D gene (6 bases). The germline V and J ends were trimmed by 0 bases and 4 bases, with 18 bases remaining between them. Germline CDR1 and CDR2: LGHNA and YNFKEQ. The CDR3 sequence is 17 residues long. CDR3 sequence: CASSQDVRGRTSTEAFF. Written as DNA, the CDR3 is TGTGCCAGCAGCCAAGATGTGCGGGGGCGAACTAGCACTGAAGCTTTCTTT.

This clone came up a few times. The CDR3 protein is CASRETKLEQFF. In DNA, the CDR3 is TGTGCCAGCAGGGAAACTAAGCTTGAGCAGTTCTTC. The chain carries TRBV6-5 and TRBJ2-1; D is undetermined. CDR1 and CDR2 (germline): MNHEY, SVGAGI. Trimming took off 6 bases at V and 9 bases at J, with 12 bases between the two ends. This CDR3 is 12 amino acids long.

This clone was found a few times. J is TRBJ2-1 and V is TRBV5-1; 12 bases align to TRBD2. V shed 0 bases and J 6 bases; nucleotides not matched to a gene: 4. The CDR3 is 16 residues long. CDR1 is SGHRS and CDR2 is YFSETQ in the germline V gene. CDR3 residues: CASSLAPSGRGNEQFF. CDR3 sequence (DNA): TGCGCCAGCAGCTTGGCCCCTAGCGGGAGGGGCAATGAGCAGTTCTTC.

This clone came up a few times. The chain joins TRBV4-2 to TRBJ2-7; 12 nucleotides line up with TRBD2. CDR1 LGHNA and CDR2 YNFKEQ come from the germline V gene. The CDR3 sequence is 18 residues long. J lost 3 bases, V lost 4 bases, and 13 bases had no gene match. DNA for the CDR3: TGTGCCAGCAGCCTTTACAGGACTAGCGGGATAAATTACTACGAGCAGTACTTC. Encoded protein: CASSLYRTSGINYYEQYF.